A selection of T cell receptor beta chains follows, all from one sample in a study of PD-1 blockade in classical Hodgkin lymphoma. Data came from immunoSEQ multiplex PCR; TCRdb stores just in-frame clones and leaves some out. The sample gives about 47,000 clones, around 80% of which show up once; about 19% is in the top ten. This material consisted of peripheral blood mononuclear cells (PBMCs), taken before the fourth cycle of nivolumab. Receptors were obtained from a human donor with classical Hodgkin lymphoma. The CDR3 runs from the conserved cysteine through the conserved F or W. The D gene is left open where the match is weak. Only some rows state a clone size, as once, few, many or a class for expanded clones.

clone_size: -; v_call: TRBV19; d_call: TRBD2; j_call: TRBJ2-1; cdr3_nt: TGTGCCAGTAGTATAGGGACTAGCGAGTACAATGAGCAGTTCTTC; cdr3_aa: CASSIGTSEYNEQFF
clone_size: -; v_call: TRBV19; d_call: TRBD1; j_call: TRBJ1-4; cdr3_nt: TGTGCCAGTAGTCCTCCGGGACAGGGGAATGAAAAACTGTTTTTT; cdr3_aa: CASSPPGQGNEKLFF
clone_size: few; v_call: TRBV9; d_call: -; j_call: TRBJ2-2; cdr3_nt: TGTGCCAGCAGCGTAGAAAGAACGTCGAACACCGGGGAGCTGTTTTTT; cdr3_aa: CASSVERTSNTGELFF
clone_size: -; v_call: TRBV9; d_call: -; j_call: TRBJ1-1; cdr3_nt: TGTGCCAGCAGCGTAGCTTGGGGGAACACTGAAGCTTTCTTT; cdr3_aa: CASSVAWGNTEAFF
clone_size: -; v_call: TRBV27; d_call: -; j_call: TRBJ1-6; cdr3_nt: TGTGCCAGCAGTTTGGGTTCACCCCTCCACTTT; cdr3_aa: CASSLGSPLHF
clone_size: -; v_call: TRBV7-6; d_call: TRBD1; j_call: TRBJ1-2; cdr3_nt: TGTGCCAGCAGGCGAGGGGGCAGGGGGCGAGTTCGGGATGGCTACACCTTC; cdr3_aa: CASRRGGRGRVRDGYTF
clone_size: -; v_call: TRBV6-1; d_call: TRBD2; j_call: TRBJ2-7; cdr3_nt: TGTGCCAGCAGTGATCAAGCGGGAGTATACGAGCAGTACTTC; cdr3_aa: CASSDQAGVYEQYF
clone_size: -; v_call: TRBV7-9; d_call: -; j_call: TRBJ2-3; cdr3_nt: TGTGCCAGCAGCTCCTCGGACTGGAAAGCGGATACGCAGTATTTT; cdr3_aa: CASSSSDWKADTQYF
clone_size: few; v_call: TRBV5-1; d_call: TRBD2; j_call: TRBJ2-3; cdr3_nt: TGCGCCAGCAGCTGGACTAGCGCTGTGGGAGATACGCAGTATTTT; cdr3_aa: CASSWTSAVGDTQYF
clone_size: -; v_call: TRBV7-2; d_call: -; j_call: TRBJ1-3; cdr3_nt: TGTGCCAGCAGCTTCGCGTTTGAGTCTGGAAACACCATATATTTT; cdr3_aa: CASSFAFESGNTIYF
clone_size: -; v_call: TRBV7-2; d_call: -; j_call: TRBJ1-2; cdr3_nt: TGTGCCAGCAGCACGCAGGGATTTGGCTATGGCTACACCTTC; cdr3_aa: CASSTQGFGYGYTF
clone_size: few; v_call: TRBV19; d_call: TRBD1; j_call: TRBJ1-2; cdr3_nt: TGTGCCAGTAGTATTTCCGGGACAGGGAACTATGGCTACACCTTC; cdr3_aa: CASSISGTGNYGYTF
clone_size: -; v_call: TRBV6-7; d_call: -; j_call: TRBJ2-7; cdr3_nt: TGTGCCAGCAGTTTGAGGGGCCACGAGCAGTACTTC; cdr3_aa: CASSLRGHEQYF
clone_size: few; v_call: TRBV7-6; d_call: -; j_call: TRBJ2-1; cdr3_nt: TGTGCCAGCAGCTTAGATGCCACCCACAATGAGCAGTTCTTC; cdr3_aa: CASSLDATHNEQFF
clone_size: many; v_call: TRBV10-3; d_call: -; j_call: TRBJ1-1; cdr3_nt: TGTGCCATCAGTGATATACCGGGACAGAACACTGAAGCTTTCTTT; cdr3_aa: CAISDIPGQNTEAFF
clone_size: -; v_call: TRBV7-8; d_call: -; j_call: TRBJ2-3; cdr3_nt: TGTGCCAGCAGCAAAACAGGGTTCACAGATACGCAGTATTTT; cdr3_aa: CASSKTGFTDTQYF
clone_size: -; v_call: TRBV15; d_call: -; j_call: TRBJ1-4; cdr3_nt: TGTGCCACCATACGTACGGGGCGGACTAATGAAAAACTGTTTTTT; cdr3_aa: CATIRTGRTNEKLFF
clone_size: -; v_call: TRBV30; d_call: -; j_call: TRBJ2-5; cdr3_nt: TGTGCCTGGAGTGTTAAAAGTGAAGAGACCCAGTACTTC; cdr3_aa: CAWSVKSEETQYF
clone_size: -; v_call: TRBV18; d_call: -; j_call: TRBJ2-3; cdr3_nt: TGTGCCAGCTCACCGGCCACAGGCGCAGATACGCAGTATTTT; cdr3_aa: CASSPATGADTQYF
clone_size: few; v_call: TRBV5-1; d_call: -; j_call: TRBJ2-7; cdr3_nt: TGCGCCAGCAGCCAGTTCCCGGTATACGAGCAGTACTTC; cdr3_aa: CASSQFPVYEQYF